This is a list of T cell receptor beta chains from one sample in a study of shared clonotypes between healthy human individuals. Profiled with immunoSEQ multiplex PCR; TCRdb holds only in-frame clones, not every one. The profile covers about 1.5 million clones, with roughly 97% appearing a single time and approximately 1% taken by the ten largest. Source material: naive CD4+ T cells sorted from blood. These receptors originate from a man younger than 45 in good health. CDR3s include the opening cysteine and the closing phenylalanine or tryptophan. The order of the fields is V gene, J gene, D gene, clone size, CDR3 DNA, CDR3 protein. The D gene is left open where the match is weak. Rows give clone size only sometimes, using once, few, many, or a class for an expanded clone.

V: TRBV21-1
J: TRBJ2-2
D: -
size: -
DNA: TGTGCCAGCAGCCCCCCATGGTCATTACAGGGGGCGAACACCGGGGAGCTGTTTTTT
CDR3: CASSPPWSLQGANTGELFF

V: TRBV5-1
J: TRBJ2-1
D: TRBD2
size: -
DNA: TGCGCCAGCAGCTCCCCCCGTGGAAACGCCGGGACTAGCGCCTACAATGAGCAGTTCTTC
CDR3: CASSSPRGNAGTSAYNEQFF

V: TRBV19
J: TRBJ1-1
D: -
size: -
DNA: TGTGCCAGTAGTATAGATCGCCAGGGTAGGCGTCGAGCTTTCTTT
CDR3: CASSIDRQGRRRAFF

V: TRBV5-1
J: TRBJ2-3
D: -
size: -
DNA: TGCGCCAGCAGCTTGGTTCCGGGAGTGGTAGATACGCAGTATTTT
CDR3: CASSLVPGVVDTQYF

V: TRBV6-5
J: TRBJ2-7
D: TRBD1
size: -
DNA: TGTGCCAGCAGTTATGGGCAGGGGGCGTCCGAGCAGTACTTC
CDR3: CASSYGQGASEQYF

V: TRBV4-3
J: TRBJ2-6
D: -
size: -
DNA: TGCGCCAGCAGCCAAGCTGGGGCCAACGTCCTGACTTTC
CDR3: CASSQAGANVLTF

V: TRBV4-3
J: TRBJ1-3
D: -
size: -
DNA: TGCGCCAGCAGCCAAGATTACGGTAGCACCATATATTTT
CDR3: CASSQDYGSTIYF

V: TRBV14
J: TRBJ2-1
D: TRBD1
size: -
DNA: TGTGCCAGCAGCCAAGTCCCGGGACAGGGTCAGCAGTTCTTC
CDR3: CASSQVPGQGQQFF

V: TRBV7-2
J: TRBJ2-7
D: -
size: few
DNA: TGTGCCAGCAGCTTAAGGAACGAGCAGTACTTC
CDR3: CASSLRNEQYF

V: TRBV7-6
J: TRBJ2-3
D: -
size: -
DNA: TGTGCCAGCAGCATCGTAGCCGCAGATACGCAGTATTTT
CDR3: CASSIVAADTQYF

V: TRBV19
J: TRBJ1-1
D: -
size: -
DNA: TGTGCCAGTAGTATTATTGACGGAACCCCGGGGGCTTTCTTT
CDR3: CASSIIDGTPGAFF

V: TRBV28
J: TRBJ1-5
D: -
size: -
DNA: TGTGCCAGCAGGGGAGGGGGGAGCAATCAGCCCCAGCATTTT
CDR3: CASRGGGSNQPQHF

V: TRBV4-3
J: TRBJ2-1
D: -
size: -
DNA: TGCGCCAGCAGCCAAGAACCGCAGGGCGGGGTCAATGAGCAGTTCTTC
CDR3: CASSQEPQGGVNEQFF

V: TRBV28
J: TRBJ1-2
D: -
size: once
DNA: TGTGCCAGCCGTACTGTAGGGACGGTCGGCACCTTC
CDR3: CASRTVGTVGTF

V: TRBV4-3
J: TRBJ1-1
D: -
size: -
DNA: TGCGCCAGCAGCCACCACGGGGACGATAACACTGAAGCTTTCTTT
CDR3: CASSHHGDDNTEAFF

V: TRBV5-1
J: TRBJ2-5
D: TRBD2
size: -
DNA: TGCGCCAGCAGCTTGGGTGGTAGCGGGAGAGGAGAGACCCAGTACTTC
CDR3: CASSLGGSGRGETQYF

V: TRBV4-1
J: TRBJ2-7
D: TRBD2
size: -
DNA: TGCGCCAGCTCAAGGACTAGCGGAGCCTCCTACGAGCAGTACTTC
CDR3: CASSRTSGASYEQYF

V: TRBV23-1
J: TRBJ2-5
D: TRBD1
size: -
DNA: TGCGCCAGCAGTCAATCCTCGGGACAGCCTCCCGAGTACAACCCAGTCGGCCCAGGAGGGACCCAGTACTTC
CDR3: CASSQSSGQPPEYNPVGPGGTQYF

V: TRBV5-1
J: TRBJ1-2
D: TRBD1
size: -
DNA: TGCGCCAGCAGCCCGGGACAGGGAGACTATGGCTACACCTTC
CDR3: CASSPGQGDYGYTF

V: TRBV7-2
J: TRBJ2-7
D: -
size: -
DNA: TGTGCCAGCAGCTTAGTTCCTGGCTACGAGCAGTACTTC
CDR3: CASSLVPGYEQYF

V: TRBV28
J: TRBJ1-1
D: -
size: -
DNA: TGTGCCAGCAGTCTTCCCATGAAGGCACCGAACACTGAAGCTTTCTTT
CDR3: CASSLPMKAPNTEAFF

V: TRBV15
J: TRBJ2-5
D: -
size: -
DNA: TGTGCCACCAGCAGTCAAATCTCGGGACTCGACCAGTACTTC
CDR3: CATSSQISGLDQYF

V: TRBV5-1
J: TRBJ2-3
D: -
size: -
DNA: TGCGCCAGCAGCTTGCCCTCGGGGGCGGGGGATACGCAGTATTTT
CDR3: CASSLPSGAGDTQYF

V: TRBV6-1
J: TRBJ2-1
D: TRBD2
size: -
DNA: TGTGCCAGCAGTGGGGGACCGCGGACTAGCGGGCCTTCCTACAATGAGCAGTTCTTC
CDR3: CASSGGPRTSGPSYNEQFF

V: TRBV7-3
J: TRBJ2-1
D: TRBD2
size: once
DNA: TGTGCCAGCAGCTCCCAGCGGGATCCTTACAATGAGCAGTTCTTC
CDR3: CASSSQRDPYNEQFF

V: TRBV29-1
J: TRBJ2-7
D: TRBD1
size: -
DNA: TGCAGCGTTGGGGGACAGAGCGACGGCGAGCAGTACTTC
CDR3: CSVGGQSDGEQYF

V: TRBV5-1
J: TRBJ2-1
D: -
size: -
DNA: TGCGCCAGCAGCTTGTTAGCCCCTCCGAACTACAATGAGCAGTTCTTC
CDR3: CASSLLAPPNYNEQFF

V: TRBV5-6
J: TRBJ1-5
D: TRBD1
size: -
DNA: TGTGCCAGCAGCGCCGAACAGGGGGATAGCAATCAGCCCCAGCATTTT
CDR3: CASSAEQGDSNQPQHF

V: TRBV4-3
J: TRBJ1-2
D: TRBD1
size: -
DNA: TGCGCCAGCAGCCAAGATCTGACAGGGGGAGGCTATGGCTACACCTTC
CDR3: CASSQDLTGGGYGYTF

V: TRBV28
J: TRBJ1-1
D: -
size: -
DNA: TGTGCCAGCAGTTTCCCCGCCGGGACGGCGATGAACACTGAAGCTTTCTTT
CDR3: CASSFPAGTAMNTEAFF

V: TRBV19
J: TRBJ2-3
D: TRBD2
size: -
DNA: TGTGCCAGTAGTCTAATGACTAGCGGGAGCACAGATACGCAGTATTTT
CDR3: CASSLMTSGSTDTQYF

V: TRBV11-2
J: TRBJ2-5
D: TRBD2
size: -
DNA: TGTGCCAGCAGCTTTAGGCGGGGGGTGGAGGAAGAGACCCAGTACTTC
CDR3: CASSFRRGVEEETQYF

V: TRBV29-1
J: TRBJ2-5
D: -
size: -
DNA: TGCAGCGTTGTTTCGGACGACCAAGAGACCCAGTACTTC
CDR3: CSVVSDDQETQYF

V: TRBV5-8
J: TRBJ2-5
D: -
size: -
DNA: TGTGCCAGCAGGACCAATGAGAGGACGCAAGAGACCCAGTACTTC
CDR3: CASRTNERTQETQYF

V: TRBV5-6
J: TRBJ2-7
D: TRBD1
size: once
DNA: TGTGCCAGCAGCTTGGGACAGGGTGTTTCAAACGAGCAGTACTTC
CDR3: CASSLGQGVSNEQYF

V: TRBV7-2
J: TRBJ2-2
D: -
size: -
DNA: TGTGCCAGCAGCTTAGACGGAAACACCGGGGAGCTGTTTTTT
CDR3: CASSLDGNTGELFF

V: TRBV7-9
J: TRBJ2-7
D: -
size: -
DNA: TGTGCCAGCAGCCCCATCGGGTGGGGGCCCTACGAGCAGTACTTC
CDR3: CASSPIGWGPYEQYF

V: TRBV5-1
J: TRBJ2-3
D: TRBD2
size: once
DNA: TGCGCCAGCAGCTTCCTAGCGGGAATCACAGATACGCAGTATTTT
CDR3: CASSFLAGITDTQYF

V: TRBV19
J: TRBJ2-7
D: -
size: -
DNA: TGTGCCAGTACCCCTTGGGGGGCGAACGAGCAGTACTTC
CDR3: CASTPWGANEQYF

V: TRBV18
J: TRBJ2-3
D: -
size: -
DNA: TGTGCCAGCTACCAGACTGGGTCGAGCACAGATACGCAGTATTTT
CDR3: CASYQTGSSTDTQYF

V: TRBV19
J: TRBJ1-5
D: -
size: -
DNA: TGTGCCAGTAGTATATTGGGGGCCCTCGGCAATCAGCCCCAGCATTTT
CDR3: CASSILGALGNQPQHF

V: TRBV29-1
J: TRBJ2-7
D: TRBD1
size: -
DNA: TGCAGCGTTGCACGGAGACTTAGGACAGGGAACTACGAGCAGTACTTC
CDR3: CSVARRLRTGNYEQYF